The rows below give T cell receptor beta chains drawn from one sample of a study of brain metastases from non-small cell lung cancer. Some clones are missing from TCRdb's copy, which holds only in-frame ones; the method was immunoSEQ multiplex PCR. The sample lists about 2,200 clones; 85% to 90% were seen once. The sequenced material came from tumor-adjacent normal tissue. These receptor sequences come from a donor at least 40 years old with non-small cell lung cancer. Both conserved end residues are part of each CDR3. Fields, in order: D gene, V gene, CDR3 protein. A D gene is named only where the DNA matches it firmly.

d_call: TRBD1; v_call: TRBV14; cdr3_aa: CASSQEILRKGGGGEKLFF
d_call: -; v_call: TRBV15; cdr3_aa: CATSREQFAYEQYF
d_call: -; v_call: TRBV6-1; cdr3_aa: CASSEGLRNSPLHF
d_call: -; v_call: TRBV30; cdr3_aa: CAWSYWGLDQPQHF
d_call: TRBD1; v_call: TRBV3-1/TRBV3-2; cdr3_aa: CASSQERGHNYGYTF
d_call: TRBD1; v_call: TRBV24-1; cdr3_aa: CATSDPGQGGYGYTF
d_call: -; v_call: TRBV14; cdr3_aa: CASSPARITDTQYF
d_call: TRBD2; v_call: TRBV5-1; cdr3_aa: CASSLSGEYEQYF
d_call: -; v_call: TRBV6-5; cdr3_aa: CASRVYEQYF
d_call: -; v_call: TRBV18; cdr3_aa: CASSPLGASYEQYF
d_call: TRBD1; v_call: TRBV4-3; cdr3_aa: CASSQDSRGGSGQPQHF
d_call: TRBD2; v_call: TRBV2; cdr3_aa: CASRLRTSGPAAQYF
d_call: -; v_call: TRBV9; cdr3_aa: CASSVVLNTGELFF
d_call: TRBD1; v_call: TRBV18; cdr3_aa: CASSIVGQGGNQPQHF
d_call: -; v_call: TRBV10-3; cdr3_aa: CAISKRRNTEAFF
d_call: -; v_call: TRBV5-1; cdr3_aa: CASSLAKGTGQIYGYTF
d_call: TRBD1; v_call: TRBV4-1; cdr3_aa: CASSRVGQGSYEQYF
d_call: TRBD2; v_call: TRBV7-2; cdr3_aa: CASSLDLPSGAWEQYF
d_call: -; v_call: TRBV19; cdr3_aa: CASSINSKQPQHF
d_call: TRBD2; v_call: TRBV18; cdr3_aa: CASSPTGGTSGYNEQFF
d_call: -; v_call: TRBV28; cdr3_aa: CASSLWAGATNEKLFF
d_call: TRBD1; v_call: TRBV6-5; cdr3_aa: CASSTGTGVDTQYF
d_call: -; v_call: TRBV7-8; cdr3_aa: CASSFSGAGEAFF
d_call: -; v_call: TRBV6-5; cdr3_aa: CASSPSPGGGELFF
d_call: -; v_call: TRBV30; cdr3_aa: CAWSVRGTKLAFF
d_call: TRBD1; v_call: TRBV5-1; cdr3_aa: CASSGRTGVTEAFF
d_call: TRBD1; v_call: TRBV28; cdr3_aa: CASSDRGQGKEKLFF
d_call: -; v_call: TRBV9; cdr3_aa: CASSRSRQWQDTGELFF